Following are 2 T cell receptor beta chains from one sample sequenced in a study of T-cell memory formation after mild COVID-19. A single record per CDR3 protein comes from TCRdb applying MiXCR to the 5' RACE reads. The table includes under 300,000 distinct CDR3 sequences, 8.5% to 9.5% detected once. The source material was PBMCs or a T cell subset sorted from them (not recorded which). The receptors stem from a young man who had mild COVID-19 (a few samples of this study predate the infection). Cell type and time point are not known.

The chain recombines TRBV11-2 with TRBJ1-5; D remains unclear. The V and J ends lost 1 base and 6 bases respectively, with 16 bases between them. From germline, CDR1 is SGHAT and CDR2 FQNNGV. This CDR3 is built from 16 residues. The CDR3 loop reads CASSLGSSAHGQPQHF. The DNA for the CDR3 is TGTGCCAGCAGCTTAGGCAGCTCGGCCCACGGTCAGCCCCAGCATTTT.

This clonotype came up a few times. The genes are TRBV5-1 and TRBJ2-7, with D perhaps TRBD1 (5 bases). V was clipped by 0 bases and J by 3 bases, with 13 bases between them. CDR1 and CDR2 from the germline V gene are SGHRS and YFSETQ. The CDR3 extends over 15 amino acids. CDR3 region: CASSLETGSHYEQYF. In nucleotides, the CDR3 is TGCGCCAGCAGCTTGGAAACAGGATCCCACTACGAGCAGTACTTC.